These 22 T cell receptor beta chains were all obtained from the same sample, sequenced in a study of T cells in Graves' hyperthyroidism and ophthalmopathy. Using RNA transcripts as the source, TCR beta CDR3 regions were amplified. TCR CDR3 underwent first-round RT-PCR with the HTBI primer set. TCRdb recomputed calls from the multiplex PCR reads with MiXCR, one row per CDR3 protein. Of fewer than 600,000 distinct CDR3 sequences listed, 14% were seen once; the top ten hold roughly 14%. Sequenced input: blood. Receptors originate from a woman in her 40s with Graves' hyperthyroidism.

The chain has TRBV29-1 and TRBJ2-7; D ambiguous. V lost 6 bases to trimming and J lost 2 bases, with 11 bases between them. The CDR3 extends over 12 amino acids. The germline gives CDR1 SQVTM, CDR2 ANQGSEA. The CDR3 loop reads CSVVLGTYEQYF. DNA for the CDR3: TGCAGCGTAGTACTGGGGACCTACGAGCAGTACTTC.

This clonotype was picked up a small number of times. The chain has TRBV7-2 and TRBJ2-1, with TRBD2 identical over 11 bases. Germline assignment: CDR1 SGHTA and CDR2 FQGNSA. Germline trimming cut 8 bases from V and 4 bases from J; bases unmatched to any gene: 13. The CDR3 length is 17 residues. CDR3 sequence: CASLGVTSGNCYNEQFF. For the CDR3, the DNA is TGTGCCAGCCTAGGGGTGACTAGCGGGAATTGTTACAATGAGCAGTTCTTC.

Worth noting for this clonotype: In this CDR3 the conserved last residue, phenylalanine or tryptophan, is missing, so a read error is likely. The rearrangement links TRBV19 to TRBJ1-1; 7 bases align to TRBD1. The CDR3 extends over 16 amino acids. After removal of 2 bases from V and 0 bases from J, the junction contained 6 bases not matched to a gene. Germline CDR1 is LNHDA and CDR2 is SQIVND (reference sequence). CDR3 region: CASSIRGQNLNTEAFL. The CDR3 DNA sequence: TGTGCCAGTAGTATACGGGGACAGAATTTGAACACTGAAGCTTTCCTT.

This clonotype has ten or more counts. V gene TRBV2 combines with J gene TRBJ2-3; D could derive from TRBD1 or TRBD2 (5 bases each). The CDR3 has 14 residues. Between the trimmed V and J ends, which lost 5 bases and 4 bases, there was a span of 13 bases. Germline V gives CDR1 SNHLY, CDR2 FYNNEI. The CDR3 spells CASSPGPPADTQYF. The CDR3 coding sequence is TGTGCCAGCAGTCCGGGACCACCCGCAGATACGCAGTATTTT. Full variable domain (missing parts from reference TRBV2 and TRBJ2-3): EPEVTQTPSHQVTQMGQEVILRCVPISNHLYFYWYRQILGQKVEFLVSFYNNEISEKSEIFDDQFSVERPDGSNFTLKIRSTKLEDSAMYFCASSPGPPADTQYFGPGTRLTVL.

There are a few counts of this clonotype. V usage is TRBV6-1 and J usage is TRBJ2-1; the D call may be TRBD1 or TRBD2 (6 bases each). The V end was cut by 8 bases, the J end by 9 bases, with 17 bases between. Germline CDR1 is MNHNS and CDR2 is SASEGT. There are 13 residues in the CDR3. CDR3 residues: CASGETRDTEQFF. The DNA of the CDR3 is TGTGCCAGCGGAGAAACGCGGGACACTGAGCAGTTCTTC.

V usage is TRBV4-1 and J usage is TRBJ2-7, with TRBD2 as a possible D gene (5 bases). Germline V CDR1 and CDR2: MGHRA, YSYEKL. V lost 4 bases to trimming and J lost 2 bases, with 9 bases between them. This CDR3 is built from 13 residues. The CDR3 region has the DNA TGCGCCAGCAGCCCGCGGGTGACCTACGAGCAGTACTTC. Translation: CASSPRVTYEQYF.

The rearrangement links TRBV11-2 to TRBJ2-1; D gene uncertain. Germline CDR1 is SGHAT and CDR2 is FQNNGV. The CDR3 has 15 amino acids. V lost 5 bases and J 8 bases, leaving 19 bases between the germline ends. Here the CDR3 reads CASSNLQLSTHEQFF. The CDR3 nucleotides read TGTGCCAGCAGCAACCTGCAGCTGAGTACCCATGAGCAGTTCTTC.

There are many counts of this clonotype. This chain connects TRBV7-2 to TRBJ2-7; TRBD2 agrees at 7 bases. The germline gives CDR1 SGHTA, CDR2 FQGNSA. J was trimmed by 2 bases and V by 3 bases; bases with no gene match: 10. CDR3 length equals 16 residues. In nucleotides, the CDR3 is TGTGCCAGCAGCTTGGGCCCTAGCGGCCTTCCCTACGAGCAGTACTTC. Amino acid sequence: CASSLGPSGLPYEQYF.

Only a few counts were recorded for this clonotype. V is TRBV6-5 and J is TRBJ1-2, with 9 bases aligning to TRBD1. Germline V CDR1 and CDR2: MNHEY, SVGAGI. CDR3 length: 15 residues. The ends lost 0 bases at V and 7 bases at J; junction bases unmatched: 6. The CDR3 spells CASSYSSGTGTGYTF. The DNA for the CDR3 is TGTGCCAGCAGTTACTCCTCCGGGACAGGGACTGGCTACACCTTC.

In its sample, this clonotype was seen a few times. This chain links TRBV7-2 with TRBJ2-1; possible D gene TRBD1, 6 bases. V shed 5 bases and J shed 9 bases, with 11 bases lying between them. The CDR3 contains 12 residues. Germline V gene lookup returns CDR1 SGHTA and CDR2 FQGNSA. In DNA, the CDR3 is TGTGCCAGCAGCCACACAGGGTTTGAGCAGTTCTTC. Translating it yields CASSHTGFEQFF.

The chain links TRBV4-1 to TRBJ1-3; no clear D. Germline values: CDR1 MGHRA, CDR2 YSYEKL. V was pared by 1 base and J by 0 bases, with 7 bases between. The CDR3 contains 15 residues. The CDR3: CASSQGQLSGNTIYF. CDR3 coding DNA: TGCGCCAGCAGCCAAGGTCAGCTCTCTGGAAACACCATATATTTT.

There are a few counts of this clonotype. This sequence joins TRBV5-1 and TRBJ2-1; 13 bases match TRBD2. The CDR3 sequence is 16 residues long. J lost 9 bases, V lost 3 bases, and 9 bases had no gene match. Germline loops: CDR1 SGHRS, CDR2 YFSETQ. CDR3 sequence: CASSSGTSGKSLEQFF. The CDR3 bases are TGCGCCAGCAGCTCCGGGACTAGCGGGAAAAGCCTTGAGCAGTTCTTC.

In its sample, this clonotype was seen a few times. The V and J genes are TRBV19 and TRBJ2-1; 8 nucleotides line up with TRBD2. The CDR3 totals 13 residues. The V gene's germline CDR1 is LNHDA and CDR2 SQIVND (reference sequence). V lost 4 bases and J lost 10; bases outside the gene matches: 6. This CDR3 is CASSTGGGGEQFF. The DNA for the CDR3 is TGTGCCAGTAGTACGGGAGGGGGGGGCGAGCAGTTCTTC.

This clonotype was found a few times. The rearrangement joins TRBV4-1 to TRBJ1-1, with 7 bases lining up with TRBD1. Germline CDR1 and CDR2: MGHRA and YSYEKL. V lost 3 bases and J lost 1; bases outside the gene matches: 5. The CDR3 contains 15 residues. The CDR3 nucleotides read TGCGCCAGCAGCCAGACCGGGACAGCGAACACTGAAGCTTTCTTT. Residues: CASSQTGTANTEAFF.

The rearrangement joins TRBV4-2 to TRBJ2-1; D might be TRBD1 or TRBD2, each matching 7 bases. The CDR3 runs 15 residues. The germline V gene encodes CDR1 LGHNA and CDR2 YNFKEQ. The germline V and J ends were trimmed by 0 bases and 14 bases, with 20 bases remaining between them. The CDR3 loop reads CASSQDLTGSGKKFF. CDR3 sequence (DNA): TGTGCCAGCAGCCAAGATCTGACAGGGAGCGGGAAAAAGTTCTTC.

The CDR3 protein is CASSFTGGRNEQFF. The CDR3 bases are TGTGCCAGCAGCTTTACCGGAGGGAGGAATGAGCAGTTCTTC. The chain employs TRBV11-2 and TRBJ2-1, with D perhaps TRBD2 (6 bases). This CDR3 spans 14 amino acids. With 3 bases removed from V and 7 bases from J, the gap between germline ends came to 13 bases. Per germline, CDR1 SGHAT and CDR2 FQNNGV.

The CDR3 DNA follows: TGTGCCAGTAGTACGGACCGTAGCGGGAGCGCCCTCAATGAGCAGTTCTTC. Translated: CASSTDRSGSALNEQFF. The chain combines TRBV19 with TRBJ2-1; 9 nucleotides align to TRBD2. CDR1 LNHDA and CDR2 SQIVND come from the germline V gene (reference sequence). The CDR3 contains 17 residues. Unmatched junction bases numbered 13, after V lost 4 bases and J lost 6 bases.

The genes are TRBV7-9 and TRBJ2-1; 12 bases fit TRBD2. V was clipped by 2 bases and J by 7 bases; unmatched bases: 3. CDR3 length equals 15 residues. Per the germline V gene, CDR1 is SEHNR and CDR2 is FQNEAQ (reference sequence). The CDR3, as DNA: TGTGCCAGCAGCTTATTCCTAGCGGGAGGGAATGAGCAGTTCTTC. Translating gives CASSLFLAGGNEQFF.

This chain uses TRBV7-3 with TRBJ2-3; D is unclear. Germline V gene lookup returns CDR1 SGHTA and CDR2 FQGTGA. The germline V and J ends were trimmed by 5 bases and 2 bases, with 11 bases remaining between them. The length of the CDR3 is 14 residues. The CDR3 nucleotides are TGTGCCAGCAGCGCACGGACCGCCACAGATACGCAGTATTTT. It translates to CASSARTATDTQYF.

In its sample, this clonotype was seen a few times. This sequence joins TRBV4-1 and TRBJ2-3; D gene uncertain. CDR1 is MGHRA, CDR2 YSYEKL, per germline. The length of the CDR3 is 16 residues. The V end lost 0 bases, the J end lost 1 base, and 11 bases lay between the germline ends. The CDR3 region is CASSQDPSTRTDTQYF. In DNA form, the CDR3 reads TGCGCCAGCAGCCAAGATCCAAGCACACGCACAGATACGCAGTATTTT.

This clonotype came up a few times. The chain recombines TRBV19 with TRBJ2-3; TRBD1 or TRBD2 may be the D gene (5 bases each). V dropped 1 base and J dropped 1 base, with 9 bases sitting between them. CDR1 is LNHDA and CDR2 is SQIVND in the germline V gene (reference sequence). CDR3 length equals 15 residues. The CDR3 DNA is TGTGCCAGTAGTATAGGAGTGGGGGGCACAGATACGCAGTATTTT. Amino acid sequence: CASSIGVGGTDTQYF.

The chain carries TRBV27 and TRBJ2-5, with D maybe TRBD1 (5 bases). The CDR3 totals 13 residues. Deletions cut 5 bases from V and 2 bases from J, with 9 bases between. Germline V CDR1 and CDR2: MNHEY, SMNVEV (reference sequence). This CDR3 is CASSRQRQETQYF. The CDR3 DNA is TGTGCCAGCAGTCGACAGCGTCAAGAGACCCAGTACTTC.